This TCR beta chain was captured by sequencing in a study of post-analysis software for immune sequencing data. Study information: Relapsing-remitting, secondary progressive and progressive-relapsing courses of multiple sclerosis were included.

As regards this clonotype: Its antigen remains unknown.

Study conclusions and caveats: Among multiple sclerosis patients, normalized Chao1 diversity was significantly below that of controls. When patients were compared with controls, a handful of TRBV segments were more frequent, TRBV5-6, TRBV5-1 and TRBV20-1 among them. By F measure, strong co-clustering occurred among samples prepared in the same batch.

cDNA libraries for TCR beta contained unique molecular identifiers. TCRdb used MiXCR to reprocess the PCR reads, holding one entry per CDR3 protein. This sample has fewer than 700,000 distinct CDR3 sequences, with 44% found just once. This CDR3 comprises 13 residues. Trimming left V 3 bases short and J 7 bases short, with 12 bases between. Germline V CDR1 and CDR2: MGHRA, YSYEKL. Sequencing was performed on blood. The clonotype was recovered from a girl under 18 with multiple sclerosis. The chain links TRBV4-1 to TRBJ1-2; D remains unclear. The CDR3 sequence: CASSHFDTVGYTF. As DNA, the CDR3 is TGCGCCAGCAGCCACTTTGACACTGTTGGCTACACCTTC.